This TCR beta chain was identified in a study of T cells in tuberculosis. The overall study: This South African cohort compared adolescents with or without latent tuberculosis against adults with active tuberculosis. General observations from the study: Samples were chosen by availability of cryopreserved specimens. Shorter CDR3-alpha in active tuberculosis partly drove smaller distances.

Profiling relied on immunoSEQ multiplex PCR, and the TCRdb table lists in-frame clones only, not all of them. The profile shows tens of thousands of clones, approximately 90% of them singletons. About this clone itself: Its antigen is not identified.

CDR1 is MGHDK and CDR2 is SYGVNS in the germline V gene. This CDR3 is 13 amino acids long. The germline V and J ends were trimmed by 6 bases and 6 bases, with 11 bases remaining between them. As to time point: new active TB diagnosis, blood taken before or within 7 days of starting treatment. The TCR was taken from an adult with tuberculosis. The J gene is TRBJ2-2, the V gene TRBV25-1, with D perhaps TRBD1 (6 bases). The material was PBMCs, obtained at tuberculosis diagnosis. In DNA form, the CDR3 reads TGTGCCAGCAGGGACAGTAGACCCGGGGAGCTGTTTTTT. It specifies CASRDSRPGELFF.